This entry describes one T cell receptor (beta chain). Its target is not known. The sample is drawn from a study of cytomegalovirus exposure and HLA in healthy donors. Overall study findings and caveats: Indistinguishable V segments such as TRBV6-2 and TRBV6-3 were excluded.

CDR3 length: 15 amino acids. Losses at the gene ends were 4 bases for V and 6 bases for J; bases not matched to a gene: 11. Germline-derived CDR1 and CDR2 are SGHRS and YFSETQ. It was with 60 Vbeta and 13 Jbeta primers that the PCR ran. Clones were read by immunoSEQ multiplex PCR, and TCRdb kept only the in-frame ones, dropping some. The repertoire holds 180,000 or so clones, with over 75% as singletons. The chain employs TRBV5-1 and TRBJ2-7, with 9 bases matching TRBD1. This receptor was taken from a female donor in good health and CMV-seronegative. Source material: PBMCs. The DNA of the CDR3 is TGCGCCAGCAGCCAGGAGGGACAGGGAGTTTCCGAGCAGTACTTC. Translating gives CASSQEGQGVSEQYF.